This T cell receptor beta chain was captured in a study of cytomegalovirus exposure and HLA in healthy donors. Germline CDR1 reads MNHEY; CDR2 reads SMNVEV (reference sequence). V lost 5 bases, J lost 8 bases, and 16 bases stayed unmatched. The CDR3 runs to 17 residues. Measured with immunoSEQ multiplex PCR; TCRdb has only the in-frame clones, and not every one. The table has approximately 71,000 clones, approximately 94% seen once. About this clone: Its antigen is currently unknown.

Broader study findings: Reported performance of the classifier showed diagnosis of cytomegalovirus status with high specificity and sensitivity. Most TCRs appeared rarely, but some public TCRs recurred in many donors. There were a few CMV-associated chains whose specificity for CMV antigens was confirmed in vitro.

The sample comprised PBMCs. The V call is TRBV27, the J call TRBJ2-1, with 9 positions matching TRBD2. The clonotype comes from a young woman in good health and CMV-seronegative. CDR3 coding DNA: TGTGCCAGCAGTGGGGGATTCGGCGGGGGGGCTTTGCATGAGCAGTTCTTC. Residues: CASSGGFGGGALHEQFF.